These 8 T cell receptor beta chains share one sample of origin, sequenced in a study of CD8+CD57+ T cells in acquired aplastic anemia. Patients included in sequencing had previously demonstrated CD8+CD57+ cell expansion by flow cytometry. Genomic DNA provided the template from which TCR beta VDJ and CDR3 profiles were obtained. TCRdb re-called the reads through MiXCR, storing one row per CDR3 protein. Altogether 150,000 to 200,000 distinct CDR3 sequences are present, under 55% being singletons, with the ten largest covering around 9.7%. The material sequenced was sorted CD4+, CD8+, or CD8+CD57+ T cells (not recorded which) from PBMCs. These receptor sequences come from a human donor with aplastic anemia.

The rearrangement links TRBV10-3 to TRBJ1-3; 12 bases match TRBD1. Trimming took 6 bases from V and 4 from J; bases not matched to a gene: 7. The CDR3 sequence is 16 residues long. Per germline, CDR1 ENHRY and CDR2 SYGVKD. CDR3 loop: CAIRIQGQGAGNTIYF. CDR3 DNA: TGTGCCATCAGAATCCAGGGACAGGGGGCAGGAAACACCATATATTTT.

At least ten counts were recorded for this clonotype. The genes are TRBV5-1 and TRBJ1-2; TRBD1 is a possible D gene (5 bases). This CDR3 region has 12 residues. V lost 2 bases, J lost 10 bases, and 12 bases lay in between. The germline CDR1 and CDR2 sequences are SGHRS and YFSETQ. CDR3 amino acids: CASSFPSTVYTF. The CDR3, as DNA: TGCGCCAGCAGCTTTCCCTCGACAGTCTACACCTTC.

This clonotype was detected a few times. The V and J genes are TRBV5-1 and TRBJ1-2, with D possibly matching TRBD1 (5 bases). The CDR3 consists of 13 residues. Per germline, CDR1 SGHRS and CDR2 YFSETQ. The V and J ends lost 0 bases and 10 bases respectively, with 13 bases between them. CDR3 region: CASSLGQGSTYTF. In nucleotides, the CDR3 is TGCGCCAGCAGCTTGGGGCAGGGAAGTACCTACACCTTC.

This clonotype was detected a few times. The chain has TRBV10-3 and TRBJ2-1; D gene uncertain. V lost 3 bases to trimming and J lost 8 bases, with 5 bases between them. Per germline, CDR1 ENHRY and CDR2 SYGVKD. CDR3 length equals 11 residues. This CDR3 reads CAISDMDEQFF. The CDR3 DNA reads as TGTGCCATCAGTGATATGGATGAGCAGTTCTTC.

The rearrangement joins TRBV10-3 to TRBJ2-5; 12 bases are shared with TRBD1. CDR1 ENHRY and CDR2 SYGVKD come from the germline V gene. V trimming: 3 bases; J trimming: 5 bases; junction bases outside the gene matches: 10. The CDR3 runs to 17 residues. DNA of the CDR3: TGTGCCATCAGTGACACCACCGGGACAGGGGGCTGGGAGACCCAGTACTTC. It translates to CAISDTTGTGGWETQYF.

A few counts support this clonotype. The CDR3 bases are TGTGCCAGCAGCGTCCGACATACTGAGACCCAGTACTTC. It yields the protein CASSVRHTETQYF. The V call is TRBV7-8, the J call TRBJ2-5; D not resolved. This CDR3 contains 13 residues. V lost 5 bases and J 5 bases, leaving 12 bases between the germline ends. The germline V gene has CDR1 SGHVS and CDR2 FQNEAQ. Full variable domain (outside the CDR3, taken from reference TRBV7-8 and TRBJ2-5): GAGVSQSPRYKVAKRGQDVALRCDPISGHVSLFWYQQALGQGPEFLTYFQNEAQLDKSGLPSDRFFAERPEGSVSTLKIQRTQQEDSAVYLCASSVRHTETQYFGPGTRLLVL.

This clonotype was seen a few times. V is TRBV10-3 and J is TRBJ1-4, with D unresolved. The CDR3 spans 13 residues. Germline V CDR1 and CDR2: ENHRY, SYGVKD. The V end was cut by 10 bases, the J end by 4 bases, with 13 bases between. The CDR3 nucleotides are TGTGCCAGCCTCCGAACTCTTAATGAAAAACTGTTTTTT. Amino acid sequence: CASLRTLNEKLFF.

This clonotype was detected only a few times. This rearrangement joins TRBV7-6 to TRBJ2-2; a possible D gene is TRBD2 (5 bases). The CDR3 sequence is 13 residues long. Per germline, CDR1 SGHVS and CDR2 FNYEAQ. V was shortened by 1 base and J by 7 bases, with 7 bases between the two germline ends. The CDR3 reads CASSLVAGGELFF. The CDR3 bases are TGTGCCAGCAGCTTAGTCGCGGGCGGGGAGCTGTTTTTT.